This T cell receptor beta chain was identified during a study of T cell responses to AZD1222 COVID-19 vaccine. The study, taken as a whole, reports: Clonal diversity may have been underestimated, and the donors were mostly white British, with more females than males. Spike regions recognized by vaccine-associated CD4 TCRs spanned the protein, led by 160-218 and 743-854.

Method: immunoSEQ multiplex PCR; TCRdb's copy keeps in-frame clones and lacks some. In the table there are just over 150,000 clones, about nine tenths of which are singletons. The count of this clone is one. Its antigen is unidentified. The V and J ends lost 6 bases and 3 bases respectively, with 8 bases between them. The CDR3 contains 12 residues. Per the germline V gene, CDR1 is SGHKS and CDR2 is YYEKEE (reference sequence). V gene TRBV5-5 combines with J gene TRBJ2-3, with D uncertain. The TCR originated in an adult who had recovered from COVID-19. The sequenced sample was peripheral blood, obtained after recovery from COVID-19. CDR3: CASIRSTDTQYF. The CDR3 nucleotides read TGTGCCAGCATAAGGTCGACAGATACGCAGTATTTT.